The 8 T cell receptor beta chains below were found in one sample sequenced in a study of CD8 T cells in Susac syndrome. RNA totalling about 0.45 to 1 ug underwent reverse transcription with random hexamers. One entry per CDR3 protein, called by TCRdb with MiXCR from the immunoSEQ multiplex PCR reads. The table lists about 430,000 distinct CDR3 sequences, about 85% of them singletons. The sequenced sample consisted of CD8+ T cells from PBMCs. All receptors come from a human donor with multiple sclerosis.

This chain uses TRBV28 with TRBJ2-7; TRBD1 agrees at 9 bases. CDR1 is MDHEN and CDR2 is SYDVKM in the germline V gene. The trim removed 3 bases at V and 7 bases at J, leaving 16 bases unmatched. The CDR3 runs 17 residues. CDR3 protein: CASSFLGQGFPGQEQYF. The DNA of the CDR3 is TGTGCCAGCAGTTTTTTGGGACAGGGCTTTCCTGGCCAGGAGCAGTACTTC.

V is TRBV2 and J is TRBJ2-5; 7 positions match TRBD1. The CDR3 sequence is 14 residues long. The V gene's germline CDR1 is SNHLY and CDR2 FYNNEI. With 4 bases clipped from V and 5 bases from J, the junction kept 7 bases outside the gene matches. Here the CDR3 DNA reads TGTGCCAGCAGTGTTGTGACAGGGAGTGAGACCCAGTACTTC. As protein: CASSVVTGSETQYF.

The rearrangement links TRBV27 to TRBJ1-4; 8 bases agree with TRBD1. Germline trimming cut 1 base from V and 7 bases from J; bases unmatched to any gene: 8. This CDR3 region has 16 residues. CDR1 is MNHEY and CDR2 is SMNVEV in the germline V gene (reference sequence). The CDR3 nucleotides read TGTGCCAGCAGTTTATTAAGTCAGACAGGGGCTGAAAAACTGTTTTTT. Protein: CASSLLSQTGAEKLFF.

J is TRBJ2-1 and V is TRBV3-1; D not certain. This CDR3 contains 15 residues. Germline CDR1 LGHDT, CDR2 YNNKEL (reference sequence). The V and J ends lost 0 bases and 12 bases respectively, with 18 bases between them. CDR3 nucleotides: TGTGCCAGCAGCCAAGATGTTGACTCCGTTTTGGTGCAGTTCTTC. Its protein product is CASSQDVDSVLVQFF.

V gene TRBV29-1 combines with J gene TRBJ2-1, with TRBD2 matching over 7 bases. The CDR3 totals 14 residues. Per the germline V gene, CDR1 is SQVTM and CDR2 is ANQGSEA. Losses at the gene ends were 3 bases for V and 4 bases for J; bases not matched to a gene: 6. The CDR3 coding sequence is TGCAGCGTTGACGGCGGGAGTGGGTACAATGAGCAGTTCTTC. Its protein product is CSVDGGSGYNEQFF.

In this sample, this clonotype turned up a few times. The chain couples TRBV6-5 to TRBJ2-7; no firm D call. Deletions cut 2 bases from V and 4 bases from J, with 15 bases between. This CDR3 is built from 15 residues. Per the germline V gene, CDR1 is MNHEY and CDR2 is SVGAGI. The CDR3 spells CASSYTDSPSYEQYF. DNA of the CDR3: TGTGCCAGCAGTTACACCGACTCCCCATCGTACGAGCAGTACTTC.

V gene TRBV27 combines with J gene TRBJ2-1; TRBD2 matches at 7 bases. Germline CDR1 and CDR2: MNHEY and SMNVEV (reference sequence). This CDR3 spans 13 amino acids. The V segment lost 7 bases and the J segment 8 bases; nucleotides outside the gene matches: 8. Here the CDR3 reads CASNWGGSDEQFF. The CDR3 nucleotides read TGTGCCAGCAACTGGGGGGGGTCGGATGAGCAGTTCTTC.

The chain links TRBV9 to TRBJ2-7; a weak D match, TRBD2 (5 bases). The CDR3 consists of 13 residues. Trimming took off 0 bases at V and 6 bases at J, with 10 bases between the two ends. Germline V gene lookup returns CDR1 SGDLS and CDR2 YYNGEE. CDR3 nucleotide sequence: TGTGCCAGCAGCGTAGAGGTGGGAGTCGAGCAGTACTTC. This encodes CASSVEVGVEQYF.